This T cell receptor beta chain was identified in a study of cytomegalovirus exposure and HLA in healthy donors. Overall study findings and caveats: Some V segments, TRBV6-2 and TRBV6-3 among them, were indistinguishable and were therefore excluded. A later analysis found that most CMV-associated TCR beta chains appeared HLA-restricted.

Each donor's status was that of a healthy bone marrow donor. Turning to this clone: Its target is unknown.

Primers: 60 Vbeta forward and 13 Jbeta reverse. Original data processing: Later, an analysis found 80 million or so unique TCR beta chains, and about 10 million of these were shared. Profiled with immunoSEQ multiplex PCR; TCRdb holds only in-frame clones, not every one. The DNA gave D and trimming, while V, J and clone size come from that table. The table shows under 250,000 clones, with around 83% occurring only once. V lost 1 base and J lost 2, with 17 bases in between. The CDR3 totals 17 residues. CDR1 SGHTA and CDR2 FQGNSA come from the germline V gene. The chain is built from TRBV7-2 and TRBJ1-2, with D perhaps matching TRBD1 (5 bases). The receptor was derived from a woman aged 35 to 49 in good health and CMV-seronegative. The sequenced sample consisted of PBMCs. CDR3 loop: CASSLDGSAGGNYGYTF. As DNA, the CDR3 is TGTGCCAGCAGCTTAGATGGATCTGCCGGGGGAAACTATGGCTACACCTTC.